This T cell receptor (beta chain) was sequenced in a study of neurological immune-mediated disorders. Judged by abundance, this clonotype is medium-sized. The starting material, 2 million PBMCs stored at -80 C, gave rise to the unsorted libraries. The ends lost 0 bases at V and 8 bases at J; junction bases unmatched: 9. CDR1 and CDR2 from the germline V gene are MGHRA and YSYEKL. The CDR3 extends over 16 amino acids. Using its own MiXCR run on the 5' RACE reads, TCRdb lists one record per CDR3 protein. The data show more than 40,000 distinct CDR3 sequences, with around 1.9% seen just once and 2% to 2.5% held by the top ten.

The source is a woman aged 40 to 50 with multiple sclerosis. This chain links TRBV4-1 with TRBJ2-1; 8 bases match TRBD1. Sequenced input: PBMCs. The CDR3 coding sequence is TGCGCCAGCAGCCAAGAGGCGGCGACAGGGGTCCATGAGCAGTTCTTC. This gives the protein CASSQEAATGVHEQFF.